Following are 11 T cell receptor beta chains from one sample sequenced in a study of blood T cell repertoires in COVID-19. The method was immunoSEQ multiplex PCR; TCRdb's version includes in-frame clones alone and lacks a portion of them. Here the sample spans approximately 140,000 clones, roughly 82% being singletons. The specimen was peripheral blood. Receptors were obtained from a human donor with acute or convalescent COVID-19. The donor label of this sample is uncertain.

The chain employs TRBV5-1 and TRBJ2-5; a weak D match, TRBD2 (6 bases). The CDR3 covers 15 residues. Per germline, CDR1 SGHRS and CDR2 YFSETQ. Trimming stripped 1 base from V and 2 bases from J, with 12 bases between. The CDR3 sequence is CASSLFGGEQETQYF. The CDR3 DNA is TGCGCCAGCAGCTTGTTTGGCGGGGAACAAGAGACCCAGTACTTC.

A few counts support this clone. This chain joins TRBV19 and TRBJ1-1, with 8 bases fitting TRBD1. V lost 4 bases, J lost 8 bases, and 3 bases stayed unmatched. The CDR3 is 12 residues long. Germline CDR1 is LNHDA and CDR2 is SQIVND (reference sequence). CDR3 region: CASSTRQGEAFF. The CDR3 bases are TGTGCCAGTAGTACCCGACAGGGGGAAGCTTTCTTT.

The genes are TRBV12-5 and TRBJ2-1, with D perhaps TRBD1 (6 bases). This CDR3 has 11 amino acids. V lost 7 bases and J 8 bases, leaving 9 bases between the germline ends. Germline values: CDR1 LGHNT, CDR2 FRNRAP. CDR3 in DNA: TGTGCTAGTGACAGGGTCGATGAGCAGTTCTTC. Translation gives CASDRVDEQFF. Supplemented by reference TRBV12-5 and TRBJ2-1, the full variable domain reads DARVTQTPRHKVTEMGQEVTMRCQPILGHNTVFWYRQTMMQGLELLAYFRNRAPLDDSGMPKDRFSAEMPDATLATLKIQPSEPRDSAVYFCASDRVDEQFFGPGTRLTVL.

The chain is built from TRBV11-2 and TRBJ1-2, with D possibly being TRBD1 (5 bases). The V end lost 7 bases, the J end lost 8 bases, and 26 bases lay between the germline ends. This CDR3 is built from 16 residues. Germline V gene data show CDR1 as SGHAT and CDR2 as FQNNGV. The CDR3 is CASTFGTADYRGGYTF. CDR3 DNA: TGTGCCAGCACCTTCGGTACGGCCGACTACCGGGGGGGCTACACCTTC.

A note on this clone: A much larger clone lies one base from this, so it may be a read error. The same CDR3 can be traced to other DNA sequences in this sample. V is TRBV5-1 and J is TRBJ1-6, with D tentatively TRBD1 (5 bases). The V gene's germline CDR1 is SGHRS and CDR2 YFSETQ. CDR3 length equals 15 residues. The CDR3 loop is CASSLDGHDNSPLHF. The CDR3 bases are TGCGCCAGCAGCTTGGACGGACATGATAATTCACCCCTTCACTTT.

The rearrangement links TRBV3-1 (or the pseudogene TRBV3-2) to TRBJ1-2, with TRBD1 matching over 8 bases. The V gene end was trimmed by 2 bases and the J gene end by 4 bases; junction bases not matched to a gene: 6. CDR3 length: 15 residues. CDR1 and CDR2 (germline): LGHDT, YNNKEL (reference sequence). CDR3 nucleotide sequence: TGTGCCAGCAGCCAAAGTCCGGACAGGGCCTATGGCTACACCTTC. Translated: CASSQSPDRAYGYTF.

This sequence joins TRBV2 and TRBJ1-4, with D perhaps matching TRBD1 (5 bases). The germline gives CDR1 SNHLY, CDR2 FYNNEI. The CDR3 is made up of 16 amino acids. The ends were cut back, 1 base at V and 7 bases at J, with 16 bases in the middle. DNA of the CDR3: TGTGCCAGCAGTGAAGAATTGGGGGGTGGCCTTGAAAAACTGTTTTTT. It is translated as CASSEELGGGLEKLFF.

V gene TRBV5-5 combines with J gene TRBJ1-1; TRBD1 matches at 7 bases. Trimming took 4 bases from V and 9 from J; bases not matched to a gene: 6. The germline V gene has CDR1 SGHKS and CDR2 YYEKEE (reference sequence). This CDR3 has 12 residues. As DNA, the CDR3 is TGTGCCAGCAGCGGAGACAGGGCCCAAGCTTTCTTT. Translation gives CASSGDRAQAFF.

The gene calls are TRBV10-3 and TRBJ1-1, with TRBD1 matching over 10 bases. CDR1 and CDR2 (germline): ENHRY, SYGVKD. Trimming took 9 bases from V and 7 from J; bases not matched to a gene: 5. This CDR3 region has 12 residues. The chain's CDR3 is CAIGQGGIEAFF. CDR3 sequence (DNA): TGTGCCATAGGACAGGGGGGGATTGAAGCTTTCTTT.

The gene calls are TRBV4-2 and TRBJ2-7; 8 bases agree with TRBD1. The CDR3 runs 18 residues. Germline values: CDR1 LGHNA, CDR2 YNFKEQ. The trim removed 0 bases at V and 0 bases at J, leaving 10 bases unmatched. The CDR3 DNA reads as TGTGCCAGCAGCCAAGATCCTCCCGGGACAGGTTACTCCTACGAGCAGTACTTC. Protein sequence: CASSQDPPGTGYSYEQYF.

The chain couples TRBV18 to TRBJ1-2, with TRBD1 matching over 9 bases. Per the germline V gene, CDR1 is KGHSH and CDR2 is LQKENI. CDR3 length: 14 amino acids. The J segment lost 7 bases and the V segment lost 4 bases, leaving 7 bases of the junction unmatched. The CDR3 DNA follows: TGTGCCAGCTCACTGGGACAGGGTGAAAGTGGCTACACCTTC. Its protein product is CASSLGQGESGYTF.